This TCR beta chain was captured by sequencing in a study of T cell responses to AZD1222 COVID-19 vaccine. Turning to this clone: Antigen specificity is unknown.

Repertoires were generated with immunoSEQ multiplex PCR, while TCRdb's copy carries only in-frame clones and drops some. Among about 170,000 clones listed, 85% to 90% were seen once. Regarding the study as a whole: Repertoires were collected only later (after the peak T cell response had occurred). Just a handful of people given AZD1222 tested seropositive at baseline. Donor demographics were predominantly white British with a female majority; clonal diversity may be underestimated. Unmutated variant regions reportedly attract nearly half of all spike-specific TCRs.

V lost 7 bases, J lost 7 bases, and 5 bases stayed unmatched. Germline CDR1 is SQVTM and CDR2 is ANQGSEA. The CDR3 sequence is 12 residues long. Sample: peripheral blood, taken 28 days after the second dose of the MenACWY control vaccine. The rearrangement joins TRBV29-1 to TRBJ2-3; the match to TRBD2 covers 10 bases. This sequence originates from an adult who received the MenACWY meningococcal vaccine as a control. CDR3 sequence (DNA): TGCAGCGCCGGGACTAGCGCGTATACGCAGTATTTT. It yields the protein CSAGTSAYTQYF.